Described below is a single T cell receptor (beta chain) sequence and its context. The data were taken from a study of blood T cell repertoires in COVID-19. Turning to the study itself: T cells, B-cell-depleted T cells, or PBMCs supplied cDNA or gDNA.

Assay used: immunoSEQ multiplex PCR; TCRdb lists only in-frame clones, some missing. The profile shows 240,000 or so clones, around 89% of them singletons. The V end lost 1 base, the J end lost 7 bases, and 17 bases lay between the germline ends. This CDR3 is 16 amino acids long. Germline V gives CDR1 SGHDT, CDR2 YYEEEE. In terms of age and location, participants ranged from about 18 to 95 years and lived in about two dozen US areas. This TCR came from a man in his forties or fifties who had recovered from COVID-19. Specimen: PBMCs or T cells enriched from blood (not recorded which). J is TRBJ2-2 and V is TRBV5-6; D gene uncertain. The CDR3 spells CASSLLVSSKIGELFF. The CDR3 coding sequence is TGTGCCAGCAGCTTGTTGGTATCATCTAAAATCGGGGAGCTGTTTTTT.